This T cell receptor (beta chain) derives from a study of T cell changes during pregnancy in multiple sclerosis. Unmatched junction bases numbered 5, after V lost 3 bases and J lost 4 bases. The germline gives CDR1 SGDLS, CDR2 YYNGEE. The CDR3 covers 15 residues. Sequencing used immunoSEQ multiplex PCR; TCRdb keeps in-frame clones, though not all of them. The sample lists 95,000 to 110,000 clones; 92% were seen once. The rearrangement links TRBV9 to TRBJ2-5; 11 nucleotides match TRBD2. The receptor comes from a female donor with multiple sclerosis, enrolled in a pregnancy study. Sequenced here: peripheral blood, sampled after pregnancy. CDR3 sequence reads: CASSALAGVGETQYF. The CDR3 nucleotides read TGTGCCAGCAGCGCACTAGCGGGAGTTGGAGAGACCCAGTACTTC.